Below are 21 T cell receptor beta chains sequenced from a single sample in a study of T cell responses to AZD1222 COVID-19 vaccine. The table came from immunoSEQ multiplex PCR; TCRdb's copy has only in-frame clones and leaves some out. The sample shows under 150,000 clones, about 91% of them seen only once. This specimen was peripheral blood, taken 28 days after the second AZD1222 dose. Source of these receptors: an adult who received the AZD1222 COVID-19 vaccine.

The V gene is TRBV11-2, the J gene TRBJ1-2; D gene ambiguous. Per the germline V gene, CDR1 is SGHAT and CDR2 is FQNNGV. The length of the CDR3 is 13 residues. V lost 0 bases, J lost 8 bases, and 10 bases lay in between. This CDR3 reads CASSLEAGSGYTF. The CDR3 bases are TGTGCCAGCAGCTTAGAGGCTGGGAGCGGCTACACCTTC.

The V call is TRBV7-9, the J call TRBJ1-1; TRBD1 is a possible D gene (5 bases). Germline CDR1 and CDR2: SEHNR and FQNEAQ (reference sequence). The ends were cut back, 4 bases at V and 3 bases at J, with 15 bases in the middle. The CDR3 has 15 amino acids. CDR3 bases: TGTGCCAGCAGCTCCAGACAGCTTAGGTACACTGAAGCTTTCTTT. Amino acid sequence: CASSSRQLRYTEAFF.

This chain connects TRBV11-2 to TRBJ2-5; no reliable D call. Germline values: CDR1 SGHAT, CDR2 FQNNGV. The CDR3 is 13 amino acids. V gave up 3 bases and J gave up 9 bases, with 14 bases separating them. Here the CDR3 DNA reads TGTGCCAGCAGCTTTAGTTATGTATTGGCCCAGTACTTC. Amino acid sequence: CASSFSYVLAQYF.

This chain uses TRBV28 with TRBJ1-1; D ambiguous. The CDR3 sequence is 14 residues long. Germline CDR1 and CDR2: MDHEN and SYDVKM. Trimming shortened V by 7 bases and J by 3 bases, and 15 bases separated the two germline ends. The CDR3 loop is CASKPGVEDTEAFF. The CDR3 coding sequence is TGTGCCAGCAAACCCGGGGTTGAGGACACTGAAGCTTTCTTT.

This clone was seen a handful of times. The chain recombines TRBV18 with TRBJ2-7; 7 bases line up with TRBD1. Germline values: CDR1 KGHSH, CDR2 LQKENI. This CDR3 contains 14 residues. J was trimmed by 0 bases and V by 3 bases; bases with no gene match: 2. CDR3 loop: CASSPGQHSYEQYF. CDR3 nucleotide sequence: TGTGCCAGCTCACCGGGACAGCACTCCTACGAGCAGTACTTC.

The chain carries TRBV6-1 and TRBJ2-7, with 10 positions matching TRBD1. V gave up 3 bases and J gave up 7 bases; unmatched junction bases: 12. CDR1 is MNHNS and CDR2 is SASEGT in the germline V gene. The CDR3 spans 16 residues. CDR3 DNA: TGTGCCAGCAGTGACACCGGGACAGGGGCTACCTGGGAGCAGTACTTC. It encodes CASSDTGTGATWEQYF.

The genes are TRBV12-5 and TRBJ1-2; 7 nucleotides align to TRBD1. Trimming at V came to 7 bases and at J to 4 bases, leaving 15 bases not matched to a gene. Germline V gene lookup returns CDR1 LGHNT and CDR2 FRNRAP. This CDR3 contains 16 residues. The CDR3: CASDYFPRTGTYGYTF. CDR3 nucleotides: TGTGCTAGTGACTATTTCCCGAGGACAGGAACCTATGGCTACACCTTC.

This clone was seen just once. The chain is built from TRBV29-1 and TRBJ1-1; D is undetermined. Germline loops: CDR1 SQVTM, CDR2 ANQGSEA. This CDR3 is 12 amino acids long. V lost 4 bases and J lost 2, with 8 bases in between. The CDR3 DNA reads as TGCAGCGTTGGTGCAGGAAACACTGAAGCTTTCTTT. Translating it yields CSVGAGNTEAFF.

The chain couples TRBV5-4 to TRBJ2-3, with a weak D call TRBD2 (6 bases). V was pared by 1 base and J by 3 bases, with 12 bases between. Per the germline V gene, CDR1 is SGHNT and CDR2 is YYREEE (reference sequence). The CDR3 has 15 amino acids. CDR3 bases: TGTGCCAGCAGCTTGTACCAGGGAGGAACAGATACGCAGTATTTT. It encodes CASSLYQGGTDTQYF.

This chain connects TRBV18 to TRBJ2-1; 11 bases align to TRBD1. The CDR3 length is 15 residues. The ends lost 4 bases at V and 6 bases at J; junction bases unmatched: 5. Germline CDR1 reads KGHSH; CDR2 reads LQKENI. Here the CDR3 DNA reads TGTGCCAGCTCACGATCCGGGACAGGGGGCAATGAGCAGTTCTTC. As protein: CASSRSGTGGNEQFF.

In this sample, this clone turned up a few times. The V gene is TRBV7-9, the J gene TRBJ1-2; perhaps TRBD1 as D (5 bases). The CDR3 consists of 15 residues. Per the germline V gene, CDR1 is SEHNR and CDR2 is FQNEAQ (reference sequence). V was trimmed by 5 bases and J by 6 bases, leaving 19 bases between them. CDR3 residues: CASSPYGTPGNGYTF. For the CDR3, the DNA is TGTGCCAGCAGCCCTTATGGGACCCCCGGGAATGGCTACACCTTC. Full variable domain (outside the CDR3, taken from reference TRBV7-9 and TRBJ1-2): DTGVSQNPRHKITKRGQNVTFRCDPISEHNRLYWYRQTLGQGPEFLTYFQNEAQLEKSRLLSDRFSAERPKGSFSTLEIQRTEQGDSAMYLCASSPYGTPGNGYTFGSGTRLTVV.

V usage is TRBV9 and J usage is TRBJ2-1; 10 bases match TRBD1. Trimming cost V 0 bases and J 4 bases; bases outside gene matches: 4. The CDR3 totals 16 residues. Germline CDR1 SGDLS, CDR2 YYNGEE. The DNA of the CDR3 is TGTGCCAGCAGCGTAGTGGGACAGGGGAGTTACAATGAGCAGTTCTTC. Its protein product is CASSVVGQGSYNEQFF.

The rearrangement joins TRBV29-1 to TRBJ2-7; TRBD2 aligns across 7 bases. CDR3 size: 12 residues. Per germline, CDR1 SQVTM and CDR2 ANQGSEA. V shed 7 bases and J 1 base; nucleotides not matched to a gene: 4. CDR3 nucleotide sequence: TGCAGCGCACTAGCGTATTCCTACGAGCAGTACTTC. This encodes CSALAYSYEQYF.

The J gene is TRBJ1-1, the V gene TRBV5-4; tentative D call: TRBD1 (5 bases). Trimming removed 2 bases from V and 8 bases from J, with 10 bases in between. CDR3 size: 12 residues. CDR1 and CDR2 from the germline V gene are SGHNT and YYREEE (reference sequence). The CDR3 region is CASSLRRDEAFF. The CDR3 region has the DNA TGTGCCAGCAGCTTAAGAAGGGACGAAGCTTTCTTT. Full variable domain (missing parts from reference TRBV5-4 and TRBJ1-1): ETGVTQSPTHLIKTRGQQVTLRCSSQSGHNTVSWYQQALGQGPQFIFQYYREEENGRGNFPPRFSGLQFPNYSSELNVNALELDDSALYLCASSLRRDEAFFGQGTRLTVV.

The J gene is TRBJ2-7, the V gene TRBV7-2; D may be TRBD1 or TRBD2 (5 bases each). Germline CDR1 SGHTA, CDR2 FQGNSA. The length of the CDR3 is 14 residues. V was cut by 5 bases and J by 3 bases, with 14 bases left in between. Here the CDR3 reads CASSPGPPNYEQYF. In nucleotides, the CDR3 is TGTGCCAGCAGCCCGGGACCACCGAACTACGAGCAGTACTTC. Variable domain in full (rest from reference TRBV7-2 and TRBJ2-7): GAGVSQSPSNKVTEKGKDVELRCDPISGHTALYWYRQSLGQGLEFLIYFQGNSAPDKSGLPSDRFSAERTGGSVSTLTIQRTQQEDSAVYLCASSPGPPNYEQYFGPGTRLTVT.

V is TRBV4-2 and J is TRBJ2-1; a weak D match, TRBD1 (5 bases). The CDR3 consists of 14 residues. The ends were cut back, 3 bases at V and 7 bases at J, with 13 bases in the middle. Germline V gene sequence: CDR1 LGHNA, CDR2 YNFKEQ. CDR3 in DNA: TGTGCCAGCAGCCAGGGGCAAGCGTGGAATGAGCAGTTCTTC. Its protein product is CASSQGQAWNEQFF.

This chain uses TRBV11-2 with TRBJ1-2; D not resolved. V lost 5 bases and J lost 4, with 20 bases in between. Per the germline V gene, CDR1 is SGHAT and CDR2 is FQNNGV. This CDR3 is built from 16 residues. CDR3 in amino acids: CASSDLRTPPGYGYTF. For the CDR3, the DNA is TGTGCCAGCAGCGACCTTCGGACTCCTCCGGGCTATGGCTACACCTTC.

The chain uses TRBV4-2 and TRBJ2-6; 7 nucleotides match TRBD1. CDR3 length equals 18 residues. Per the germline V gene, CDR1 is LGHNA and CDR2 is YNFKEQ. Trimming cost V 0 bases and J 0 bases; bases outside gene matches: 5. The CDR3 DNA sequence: TGTGCCAGCAGCCAAGATACAGGGGCCGCCTCTGGGGCCAACGTCCTGACTTTC. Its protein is CASSQDTGAASGANVLTF.

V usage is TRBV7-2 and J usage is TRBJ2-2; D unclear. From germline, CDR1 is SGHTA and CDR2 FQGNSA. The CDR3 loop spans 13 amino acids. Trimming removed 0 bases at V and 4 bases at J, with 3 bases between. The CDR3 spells CASSLARTGELFF. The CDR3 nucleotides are TGTGCCAGCAGCTTAGCGCGCACCGGGGAGCTGTTTTTT.

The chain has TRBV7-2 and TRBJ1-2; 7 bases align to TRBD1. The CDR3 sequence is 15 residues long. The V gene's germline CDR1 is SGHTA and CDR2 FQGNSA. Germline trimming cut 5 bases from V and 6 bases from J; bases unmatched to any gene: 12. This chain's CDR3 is CASSPVGGQQHGYTF. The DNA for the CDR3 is TGTGCCAGCAGCCCCGTTGGGGGACAGCAACATGGCTACACCTTC. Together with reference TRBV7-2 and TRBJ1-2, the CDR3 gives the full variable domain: GAGVSQSPSNKVTEKGKDVELRCDPISGHTALYWYRQSLGQGLEFLIYFQGNSAPDKSGLPSDRFSAERTGGSVSTLTIQRTQQEDSAVYLCASSPVGGQQHGYTFGSGTRLTVV.

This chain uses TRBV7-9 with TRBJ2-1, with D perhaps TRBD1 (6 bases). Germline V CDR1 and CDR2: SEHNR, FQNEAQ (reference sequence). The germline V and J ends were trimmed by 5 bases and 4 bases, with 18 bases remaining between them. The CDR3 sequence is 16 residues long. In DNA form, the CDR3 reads TGTGCCAGCAGCGATCAACAGGGTACCCGTTACAATGAGCAGTTCTTC. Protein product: CASSDQQGTRYNEQFF.